The count of the clone carrying this T cell receptor (beta chain) is one. The data were taken from a study of blood T cell repertoires in COVID-19. Turning to the study itself: PBMCs, B-cell-depleted T cells, or T cells were the source of the cDNA or gDNA that made up the material.

Self-reported history from a screening survey and questionnaire set each donor's cohort. Original processing methods: Amplified reference gene primers provided the basis for estimating nucleated cell counts. The data were produced by immunoSEQ multiplex PCR, yet TCRdb's version contains in-frame clones alone and is incomplete. V and J calls and clone size are as listed in that table; D and trimming were resolved from the DNA. The sample lists some 270,000 clones, around 85% occurring once. The CDR3 runs 14 residues. Germline loops: CDR1 SGHVS, CDR2 FNYEAQ. V trimming: 8 bases; J trimming: 2 bases; junction bases outside the gene matches: 6.

The chain recombines TRBV7-6 with TRBJ2-1; 7 bases are shared with TRBD2. What was sequenced was PBMCs or T cells enriched from blood (not recorded which). The clonotype comes from a woman in her twenties or thirties who had recovered from COVID-19. CDR3 region: CASRGGGTYNEQFF. CDR3 coding DNA: TGTGCCAGCCGCGGCGGGGGAACCTACAATGAGCAGTTCTTC.